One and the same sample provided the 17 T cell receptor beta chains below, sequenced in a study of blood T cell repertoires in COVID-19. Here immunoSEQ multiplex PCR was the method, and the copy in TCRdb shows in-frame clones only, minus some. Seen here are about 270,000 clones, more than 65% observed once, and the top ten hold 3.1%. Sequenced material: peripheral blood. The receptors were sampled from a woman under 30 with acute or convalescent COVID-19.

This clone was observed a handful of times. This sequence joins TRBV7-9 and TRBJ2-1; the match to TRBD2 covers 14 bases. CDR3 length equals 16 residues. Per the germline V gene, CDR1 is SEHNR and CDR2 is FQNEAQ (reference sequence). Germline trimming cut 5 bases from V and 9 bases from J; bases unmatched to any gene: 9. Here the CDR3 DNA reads TGTGCCAGCAGCCCCGCGACTAGCGGGAGGGGTAGTGAGCAGTTCTTC. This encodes CASSPATSGRGSEQFF.

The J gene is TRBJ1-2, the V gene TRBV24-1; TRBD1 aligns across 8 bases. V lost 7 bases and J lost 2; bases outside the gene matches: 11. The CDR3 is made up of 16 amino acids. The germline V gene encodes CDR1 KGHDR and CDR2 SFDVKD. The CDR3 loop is CATRSSGTGDNYGYTF. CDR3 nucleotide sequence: TGTGCCACCAGAAGCTCCGGGACAGGAGACAACTATGGCTACACCTTC.

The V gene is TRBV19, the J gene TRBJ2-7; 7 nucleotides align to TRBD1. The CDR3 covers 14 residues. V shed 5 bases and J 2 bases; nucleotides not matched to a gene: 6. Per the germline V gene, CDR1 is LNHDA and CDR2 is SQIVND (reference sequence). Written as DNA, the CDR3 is TGTGCCAGTAGTCGGGACAGCCTTACCTACGAGCAGTACTTC. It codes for CASSRDSLTYEQYF. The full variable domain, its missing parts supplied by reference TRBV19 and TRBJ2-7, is DGGITQSPKYLFRKEGQNVTLSCEQNLNHDAMYWYRQDPGQGLRLIYYSQIVNDFQKGDIAEGYSVSREKKESFPLTVTSAQKNPTAFYLCASSRDSLTYEQYFGPGTRLTVT.

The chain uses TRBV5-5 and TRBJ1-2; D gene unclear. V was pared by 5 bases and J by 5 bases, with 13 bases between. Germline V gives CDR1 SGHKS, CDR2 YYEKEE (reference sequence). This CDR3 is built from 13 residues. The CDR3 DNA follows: TGTGCCAGCAGTTTGTACTCCTCTTATGGCTACACCTTC. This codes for CASSLYSSYGYTF.

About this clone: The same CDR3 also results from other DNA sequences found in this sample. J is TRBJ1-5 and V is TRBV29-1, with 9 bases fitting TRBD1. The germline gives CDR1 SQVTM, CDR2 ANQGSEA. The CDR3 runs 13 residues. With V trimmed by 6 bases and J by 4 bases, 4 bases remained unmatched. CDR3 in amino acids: CSVGGTGNQPQHF. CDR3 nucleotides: TGCAGCGTCGGTGGGACAGGGAATCAGCCCCAGCATTTT.

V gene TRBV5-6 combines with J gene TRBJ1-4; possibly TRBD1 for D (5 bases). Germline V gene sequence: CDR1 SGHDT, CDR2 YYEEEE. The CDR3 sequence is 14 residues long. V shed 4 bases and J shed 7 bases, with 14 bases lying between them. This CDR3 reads CASSPGGTGEKLFF. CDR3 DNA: TGTGCCAGCAGCCCTGGGGGGACTGGTGAAAAACTGTTTTTT. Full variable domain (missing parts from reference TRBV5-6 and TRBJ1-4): DAGVTQSPTHLIKTRGQQVTLRCSPKSGHDTVSWYQQALGQGPQFIFQYYEEEERQRGNFPDRFSGHQFPNYSSELNVNALLLGDSALYLCASSPGGTGEKLFFGSGTQLSVL.

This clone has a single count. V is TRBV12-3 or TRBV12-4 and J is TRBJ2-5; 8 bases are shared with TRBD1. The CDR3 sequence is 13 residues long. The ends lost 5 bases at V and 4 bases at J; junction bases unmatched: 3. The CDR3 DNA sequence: TGTGCCAGCAGTGCAGGGGGCGCAGAGACCCAGTACTTC. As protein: CASSAGGAETQYF.

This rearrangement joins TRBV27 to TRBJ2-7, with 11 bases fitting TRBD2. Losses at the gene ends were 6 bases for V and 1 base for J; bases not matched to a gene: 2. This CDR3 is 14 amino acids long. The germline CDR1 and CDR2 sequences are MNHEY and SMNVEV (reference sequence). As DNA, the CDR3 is TGTGCCAGCAGGGGACTAGCGGCGTCCTACGAGCAGTACTTC. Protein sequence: CASRGLAASYEQYF.

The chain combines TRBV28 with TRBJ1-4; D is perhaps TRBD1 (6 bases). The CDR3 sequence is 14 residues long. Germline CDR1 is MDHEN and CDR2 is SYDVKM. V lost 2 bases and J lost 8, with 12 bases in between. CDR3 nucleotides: TGTGCCAGCAGTTTAGCGGGGGCTTGGGAAAAACTGTTTTTT. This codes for CASSLAGAWEKLFF.

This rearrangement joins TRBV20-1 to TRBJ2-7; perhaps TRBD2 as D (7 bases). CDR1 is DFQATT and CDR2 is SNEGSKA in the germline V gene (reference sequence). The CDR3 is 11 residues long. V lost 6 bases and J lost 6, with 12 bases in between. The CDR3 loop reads CSARGGGEQYF. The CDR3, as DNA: TGCAGTGCAAGGGGGGGCGGCGAGCAGTACTTC.

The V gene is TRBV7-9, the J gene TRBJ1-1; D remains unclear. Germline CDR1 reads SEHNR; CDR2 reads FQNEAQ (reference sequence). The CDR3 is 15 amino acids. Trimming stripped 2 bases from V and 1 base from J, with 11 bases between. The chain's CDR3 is CASSLTDTQNTEAFF. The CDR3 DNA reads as TGTGCCAGCAGCTTAACTGACACCCAGAACACTGAAGCTTTCTTT.

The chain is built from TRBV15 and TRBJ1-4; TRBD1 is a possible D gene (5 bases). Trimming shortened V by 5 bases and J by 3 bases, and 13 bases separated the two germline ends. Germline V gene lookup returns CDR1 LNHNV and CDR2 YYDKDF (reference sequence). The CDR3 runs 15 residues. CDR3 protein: CATSPRQFSNEKLFF. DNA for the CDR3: TGTGCCACCAGCCCCCGACAGTTTTCTAATGAAAAACTGTTTTTT. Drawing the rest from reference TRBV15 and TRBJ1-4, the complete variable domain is DAMVIQNPRYQVTQFGKPVTLSCSQTLNHNVMYWYQQKSSQAPKLLFHYYDKDFNNEADTPDNFQSRRPNTSFCFLDIRSPGLGDTAMYLCATSPRQFSNEKLFFGSGTQLSVL.

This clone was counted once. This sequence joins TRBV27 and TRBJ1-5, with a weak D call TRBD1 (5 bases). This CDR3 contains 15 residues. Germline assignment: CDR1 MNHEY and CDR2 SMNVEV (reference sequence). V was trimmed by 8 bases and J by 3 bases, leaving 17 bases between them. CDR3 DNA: TGTGCCAGCCGCTACTCGGGGGGGGTCAATCAGCCCCAGCATTTT. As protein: CASRYSGGVNQPQHF.

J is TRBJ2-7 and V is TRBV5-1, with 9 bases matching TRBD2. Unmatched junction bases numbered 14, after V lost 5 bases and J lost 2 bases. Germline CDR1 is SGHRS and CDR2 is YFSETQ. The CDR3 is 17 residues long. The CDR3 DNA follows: TGCGCCAGCAGAGACGGGCTAGCGGGGAAATCAACCTACGAGCAGTACTTC. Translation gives CASRDGLAGKSTYEQYF. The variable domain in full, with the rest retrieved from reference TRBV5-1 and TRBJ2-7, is KAGVTQTPRYLIKTRGQQVTLSCSPISGHRSVSWYQQTPGQGLQFLFEYFSETQRNKGNFPGRFSGRQFSNSRSEMNVSTLELGDSALYLCASRDGLAGKSTYEQYFGPGTRLTVT.

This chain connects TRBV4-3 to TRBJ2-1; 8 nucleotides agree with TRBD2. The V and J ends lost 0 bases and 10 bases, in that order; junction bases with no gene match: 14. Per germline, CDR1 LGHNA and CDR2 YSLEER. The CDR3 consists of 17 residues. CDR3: CASSQDGVPGLGNEQFF. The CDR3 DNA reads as TGCGCCAGCAGCCAAGATGGGGTCCCGGGACTAGGGAACGAGCAGTTCTTC.

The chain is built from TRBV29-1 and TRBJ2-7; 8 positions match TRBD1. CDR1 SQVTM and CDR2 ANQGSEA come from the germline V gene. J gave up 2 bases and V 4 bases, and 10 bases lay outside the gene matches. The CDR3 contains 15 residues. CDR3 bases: TGCAGCGTTGTCGACAGGGGTGTCGTAACCTACGAGCAGTACTTC. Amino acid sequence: CSVVDRGVVTYEQYF.

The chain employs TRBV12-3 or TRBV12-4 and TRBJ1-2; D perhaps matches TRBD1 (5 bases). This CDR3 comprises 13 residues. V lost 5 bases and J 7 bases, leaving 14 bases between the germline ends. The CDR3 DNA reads TGTGCCAGCAGTCTGGGACTGGTCGGTGGCTACACCTTC. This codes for CASSLGLVGGYTF.